The rows below give T cell receptor beta chains drawn from one sample of a study of tumor-infiltrating lymphocytes in primary liver carcinoma. TCRdb used MiXCR to reprocess the multiplex PCR reads, holding one entry per CDR3 protein. The sample includes approximately 340,000 distinct CDR3 sequences, about 61% seen only once; the top ten take about 6.1%. The sample taken for sequencing was peripheral blood. All receptors come from a man aged 35-49 years with primary liver carcinoma and hepatitis B virus infection. CDR3s include the opening cysteine and the closing phenylalanine or tryptophan. D genes are given only for firm matches. A clone size is listed for some rows: how often the clone was seen (once, few, many), or a class if it is expanded.

d_call,j_call,v_call,clone_size,cdr3_aa,cdr3_nt
TRBD2,TRBJ2-3,TRBV6-6,once,CASKGTSGRTDTQYF,TGTGCCAGCAAAGGGACTAGCGGGAGGACGGATACGCAGTATTTT
-,TRBJ2-7,TRBV5-5,few,CASSLEGAYEQYF,TGTGCCAGCAGCTTGGAAGGAGCCTACGAGCAGTATTTC
-,TRBJ1-3,TRBV30,-,CAWSAGISGNTIYF,TGTGCCTGGAGTGCAGGTATCTCTGGAAACACCATATATTTT
TRBD1,TRBJ1-1,TRBV10-3,many,CAISESTGRTEAFF,TGTGCCATCAGTGAGTCGACAGGGAGGACTGAAGCTTTCTTT
-,TRBJ1-4,TRBV21-1,-,CASSRHRGGGEKLFF,TGTGCCAGCAGCCGGCACAGGGGAGGTGGTGAAAAACTGTTTTTT
TRBD1,TRBJ1-1,TRBV30,few,CACPGTGVIEAFF,TGTGCCTGCCCGGGGACAGGGGTGATTGAAGCTTTCTTT
TRBD2,TRBJ2-1,TRBV11-2,-,CTISPGLAGDVEQFF,TGTACCATCAGCCCCGGACTAGCGGGAGATGTTGAGCAGTTCTTC
TRBD2,TRBJ2-7,TRBV11-1,-,CASSPGDYEQCF,TGTGCCAGCAGCCCCGGGGACTACGAGCAGTGCTTC
-,TRBJ2-2,TRBV11-2,-,CASSLWDGYTGELFF,TGTGCCAGCAGCCTCTGGGACGGCTACACCGGGGAGCTGTTTTTC
TRBD2,TRBJ2-2,TRBV4-1,many,CASSQVSGSTGELFF,TGCGCCAGCAGCCAAGTTAGCGGGAGTACCGGGGAGCTGTTTTTT
-,TRBJ1-2,TRBV6-1,-,CVSRTIRAGSNYGYIF,TGTGTCAGCAGGACCATTCGTGCGGGTTCTAACTATGGCTACATCTTC
-,TRBJ2-1,TRBV11-2,once,CATRLEASSYNEQFF,TGTGCCACCAGATTAGAGGCTAGCTCCTACAATGAGCAGTTCTTC
-,TRBJ2-1,TRBV14,-,CASCLELSSYNEQFF,TGTGCCAGCTGCCTGGAGCTGAGCTCCTACAATGAGCAGTTCTTC
-,TRBJ2-2,TRBV30,once,CAWGVRPGELFF,TGTGCCTGGGGTGTTAGGCCCGGGGAGCTGTTTTTT
-,TRBJ2-1,TRBV10-3,-,CAISAFLTDTYNEQFF,TGTGCCATCAGTGCCTTCCTCACAGACACCTACAATGAGCAGTTCTTC
TRBD1,TRBJ1-1,TRBV29-1,-,CSADRGRGIEAFF,TGCAGCGCGGACAGGGGGCGAGGAATTGAAGCTTTCTTT
-,TRBJ2-1,TRBV5-1,-,CASSRGTSNEQFF,TGCGCCAGCAGCCGTGGGACAAGCAATGAGCAGTTCTTC
-,TRBJ1-1,TRBV11-1,many,CASSSTGQGAEAFF,TGTGCCAGCAGCTCGACAGGTCAGGGCGCTGAAGCTTTCTTT
TRBD2,TRBJ2-1,TRBV4-1,-,CASSLDPGLAGEIGHNEQFF,TGCGCCAGCAGCCTCGACCCGGGACTAGCGGGAGAGATTGGGCACAATGAGCAGTTCTTC
TRBD1,TRBJ1-6,TRBV5-4,many,CASSQQGVLNSPLHF,TGTGCCAGCAGCCAACAGGGGGTTTTGAATTCACCCCTCCACTTT
TRBD2,TRBJ2-1,TRBV19,-,CASSAREGFNEQFF,TGTGCCAGTAGTGCGCGGGAGGGCTTCAATGAGCAGTTCTTC
TRBD1,TRBJ2-3,TRBV6-1,few,CASSQGQVAVRGTQYF,TGTGCCAGTAGTCAAGGACAGGTGGCCGTAAGAGGTACGCAGTATTTT